Included here is one T cell receptor (beta chain) sequence, with context. Its antigen target is currently unknown. No base qualities exist here, and no much larger clone lies one base off it. These data belong to a study of shared clonotypes between healthy human individuals (dated by TCRdb to between 2020 and 2021). With regard to the full study: The cohort included three men and a couple of women between 18 and 49 years of age. For each donor, three plates each were used for CD4 naive and CD4 memory, two plates were used for CD8 naive, and one plate was used for CD8 memory. The study deeply sequenced blood TCR repertoires of about five healthy adults to estimate repertoire size and the extent of clonotype sharing between individuals. Libraries were prepared and TCR repertoires were sequenced by different laboratories using diverse techniques, in order to increase sequencing depth and limit assay-specific biases. Leukapheresis yielded between about 0.8 and 8.9 billion PBMCs per donor.

Donors were healthy HIV-negative adults with no recently reported acute infections or vaccinations. All donors were Caucasian adults living in Nashville, Tennessee, USA. CD4+ T cells were enriched through magnetic negative selection, after which naive cells were positively selected on CD45RA and the remaining negative fraction served as the memory subset. Blood was obtained by leukapheresis, after which PBMCs were separated by Ficoll-Histopaque density gradient centrifugation and cryopreserved in liquid nitrogen vapor phase. Analytical flow cytometry was used to check the purity and quantity of each magnetically sorted T cell population. Genomic DNA was isolated from every sorted fraction and measured by UV absorbance on a Nanodrop 2000c. Using the deep immunoSEQ assay, multiplex PCR amplified TCR CDR3 regions from genomic DNA. For each cell subset, the extracted genomic DNA was distributed evenly across all wells of several immunoSEQ 96-well plates, and each plate served as one replicate. For sorted subsets, around 200 ng genomic DNA, equal to about 30,000 T cell genomes, was loaded into each replicate PCR. Purified libraries were quantified with a Qubit 3.0 fluorometer, sized on a Bioanalyzer 2100, and re-quantified with the KAPA Library Quantification kit. Each immunoSEQ 96-well plate was sequenced on its own single-read 150-cycle Illumina NextSeq 550 flow cell. Turning to the authors' computational methods: Because the immunoSEQ output held only junctional sequences and lacked quality scores, the filtering could not match the filtering applied to full-length reads. To assign V/J genes and CDR3, sequences were annotated against IMGT germline references using PyIR, a Python wrapper for IgBLAST v1.9. Reads were filtered out if the reads had weak V/J assignments (E-value above 1e-6), no CDR3, stop codons, out-of-frame junctions, or ambiguous translated residues. A V3J clonotype was defined by an identical inferred V gene, J gene, and CDR3 amino acid sequence. Percentage overlap between repertoires was computed as shared unique clonotypes divided by the size of the smaller repertoire. Three approaches were used to assess repertoire richness: RTK rarefaction, the Chao1 estimator, and Recon v2.1 estimates of unobserved clonotypes. Generation probabilities for all TCRbeta clonotypes obtained by the gDNA method from a handful of donors were computed using OLGA. In its TCRdb copy, this immuneACCESS table keeps in-frame sequences only and misses some clones. Where compared with another copy, unresolved V genes explain less than half of these, and the others have no known cause. The V and J calls and clone size were taken over from that table, and D and trimming were inferred from the DNA. For this sample the table gives over 700,000 clones, of which around 77% were detected only once. The ten largest account for less than 2% of the sample.

V has 3 bases trimmed and J has 2 bases trimmed; junction bases matching no gene number 7. Inclusive of the bounding cysteine and phenylalanine, the CDR3 is 16 residues long. The read is trimmed to its CDR3 DNA, 48 bases read in frame from base 1. The germline V gene yields SGHRS for CDR1 and YFSETQ for CDR2. Results and caveats for the whole study, not just this receptor: Only blood was sampled, and tissue TCR repertoires likely differ from those in blood. Even with the large sequencing depth, rarefaction of the sorted-subset datasets indicated that sequencing was incomplete. When a few donors were compared, the shared fraction of clonotypes was 5% to 6.5% for naive CD4, around 3.6% for naive CD8, 2% to 2.5% for memory CD4, and 0.35% to 0.5% for memory CD8. Pairwise subsampling indicated that sequencing depth was expected to affect the degree of clonotype sharing among donors. Compared with non-shared clonotypes, clonotypes shared by all four sorted-subset donors had higher generation probabilities. The small number of donors limited the genetic and exposure-history diversity represented. Naive subsets generally had larger estimated clonotype richness than memory subsets.

The sequencing input was memory CD4+ T cells sorted from blood. The cell subset or site label here, explained by the study, means: CD45RA-negative fraction. Recombination joined TRBV5-1 with TRBJ2-2; 7 bases in the middle match TRBD1. The receptor comes from a woman aged 30 to 39 in good health. This receptor has the CDR3 CASSYLRDSNTGELFF. The DNA is as follows: TGCGCCAGCAGCTACCTCCGGGACAGTAACACCGGGGAGCTGTTTTTT.